This entry is about one T cell receptor (beta chain). The entry originates in a study of blood T cell repertoires in COVID-19. CDR3 length: 14 amino acids. V was pared by 2 bases and J by 0 bases, with 7 bases between. Germline lookup yields CDR1 GTSNPN and CDR2 SVGIG (reference sequence). How the authors handled the data: Scientists estimated how many nucleated cells there were by amplifying reference gene primers. The table came from immunoSEQ multiplex PCR; TCRdb's copy has only in-frame clones and leaves some out. The V and J calls and clone size are taken from that table; D and trimming were inferred from the DNA. In the table there are under 400,000 clones, approximately 89% of which are singletons.

Sequenced material: peripheral blood. The clonotype comes from a woman in her sixties with COVID-19, enrolled during active disease. This rearrangement joins TRBV30 to TRBJ1-4; D is uncertain. As DNA, the CDR3 is TGTGCCTGGAGTTTGTCCTCAACTAATGAAAAACTGTTTTTT. Translating gives CAWSLSSTNEKLFF.